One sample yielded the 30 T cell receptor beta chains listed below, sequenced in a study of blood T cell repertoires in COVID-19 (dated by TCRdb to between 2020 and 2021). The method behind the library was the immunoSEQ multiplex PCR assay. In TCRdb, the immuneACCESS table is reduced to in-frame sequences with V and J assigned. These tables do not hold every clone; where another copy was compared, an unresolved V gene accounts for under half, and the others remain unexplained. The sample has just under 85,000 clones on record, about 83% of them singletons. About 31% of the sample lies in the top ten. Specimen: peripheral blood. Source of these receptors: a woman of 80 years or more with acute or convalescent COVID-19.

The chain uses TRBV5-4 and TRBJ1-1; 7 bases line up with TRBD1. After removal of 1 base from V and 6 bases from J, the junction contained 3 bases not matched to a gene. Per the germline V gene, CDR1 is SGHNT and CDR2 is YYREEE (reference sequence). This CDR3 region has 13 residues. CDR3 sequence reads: CASSLYRGSEAFF. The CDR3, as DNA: TGTGCCAGCAGCTTGTACAGGGGATCTGAAGCTTTCTTT.

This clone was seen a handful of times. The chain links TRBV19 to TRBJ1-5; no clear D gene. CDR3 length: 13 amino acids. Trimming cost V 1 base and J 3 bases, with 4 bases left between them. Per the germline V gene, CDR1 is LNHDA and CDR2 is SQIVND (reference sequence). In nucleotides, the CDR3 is TGTGCCAGTAGTATAGCCCACAATCAGCCCCAGCATTTT. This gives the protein CASSIAHNQPQHF.

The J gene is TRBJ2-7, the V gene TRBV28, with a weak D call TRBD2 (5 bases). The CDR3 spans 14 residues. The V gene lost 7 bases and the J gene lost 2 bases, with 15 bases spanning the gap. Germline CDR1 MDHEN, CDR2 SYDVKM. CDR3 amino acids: CASKPAAMTYEQYF. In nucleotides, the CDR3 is TGTGCCAGCAAGCCAGCGGCCATGACCTACGAGCAGTACTTC.

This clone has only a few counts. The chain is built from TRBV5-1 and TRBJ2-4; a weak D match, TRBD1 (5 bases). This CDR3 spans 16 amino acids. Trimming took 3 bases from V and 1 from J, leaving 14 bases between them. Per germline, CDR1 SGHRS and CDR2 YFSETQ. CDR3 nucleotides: TGCGCCAGCAGCTCGGATCCAGGGCTGGCCAAAAACATTCAGTACTTC. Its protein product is CASSSDPGLAKNIQYF.

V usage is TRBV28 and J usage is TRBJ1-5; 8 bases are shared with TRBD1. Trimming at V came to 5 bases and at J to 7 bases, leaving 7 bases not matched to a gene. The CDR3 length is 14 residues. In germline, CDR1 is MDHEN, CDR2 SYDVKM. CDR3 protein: CASSPWTGNQPQHF. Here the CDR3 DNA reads TGTGCCAGCAGTCCCTGGACAGGGAACCAGCCCCAGCATTTT.

The CDR3: CASSLAASGSPVEQFF. The CDR3 DNA follows: TGCGCCAGCAGCTTGGCGGCTAGCGGGAGCCCAGTTGAGCAGTTCTTC. The chain carries TRBV5-1 and TRBJ2-1; TRBD2 matches 10 bases. CDR1 is SGHRS and CDR2 is YFSETQ in the germline V gene. Trimming removed 0 bases from V and 9 bases from J; junction bases left unmatched: 9. This CDR3 region has 16 residues.

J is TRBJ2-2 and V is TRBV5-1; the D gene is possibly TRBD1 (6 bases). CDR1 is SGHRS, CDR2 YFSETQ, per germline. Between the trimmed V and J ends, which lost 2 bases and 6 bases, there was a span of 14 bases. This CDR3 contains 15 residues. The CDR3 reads CASSLSGQFAGELFF. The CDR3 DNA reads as TGCGCCAGCAGCTTATCTGGACAGTTCGCCGGGGAGCTGTTTTTT.

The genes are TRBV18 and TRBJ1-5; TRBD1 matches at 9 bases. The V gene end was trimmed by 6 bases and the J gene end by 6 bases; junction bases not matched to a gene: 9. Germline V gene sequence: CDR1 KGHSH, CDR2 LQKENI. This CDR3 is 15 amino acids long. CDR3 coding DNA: TGTGCCAGCTCCCCCGGGACAGGGAGGTCTCAGCCCCAGCATTTT. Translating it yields CASSPGTGRSQPQHF.

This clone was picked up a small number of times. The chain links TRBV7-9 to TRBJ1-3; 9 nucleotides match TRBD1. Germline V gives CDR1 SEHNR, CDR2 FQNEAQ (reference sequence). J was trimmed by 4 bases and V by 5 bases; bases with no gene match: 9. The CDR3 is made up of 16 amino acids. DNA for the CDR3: TGTGCCAGCAGCCGCGGGACAGGGTTTTCCGGAAACACCATATATTTT. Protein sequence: CASSRGTGFSGNTIYF.

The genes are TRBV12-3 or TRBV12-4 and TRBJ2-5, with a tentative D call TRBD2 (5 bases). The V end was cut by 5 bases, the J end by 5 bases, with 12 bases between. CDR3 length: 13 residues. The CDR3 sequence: CASSPRGGETQYF. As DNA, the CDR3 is TGTGCCAGCAGTCCACGCGGCGGGGAGACCCAGTACTTC.

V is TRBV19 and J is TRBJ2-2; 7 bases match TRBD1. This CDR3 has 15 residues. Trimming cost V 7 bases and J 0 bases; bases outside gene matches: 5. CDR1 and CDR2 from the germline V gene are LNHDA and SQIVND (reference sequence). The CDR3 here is CASTRQGSNTGELFF. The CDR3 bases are TGTGCCAGTACTCGACAGGGATCGAACACCGGGGAGCTGTTTTTT.

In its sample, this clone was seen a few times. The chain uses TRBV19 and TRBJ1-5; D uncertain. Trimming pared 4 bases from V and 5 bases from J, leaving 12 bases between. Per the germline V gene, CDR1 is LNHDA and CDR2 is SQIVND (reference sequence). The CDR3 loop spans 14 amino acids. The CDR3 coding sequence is TGTGCCAGTAGTACCCAAACCACGGATCAGCCCCAGCATTTT. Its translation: CASSTQTTDQPQHF. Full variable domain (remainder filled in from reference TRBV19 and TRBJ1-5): DGGITQSPKYLFRKEGQNVTLSCEQNLNHDAMYWYRQDPGQGLRLIYYSQIVNDFQKGDIAEGYSVSREKKESFPLTVTSAQKNPTAFYLCASSTQTTDQPQHFGDGTRLSIL.

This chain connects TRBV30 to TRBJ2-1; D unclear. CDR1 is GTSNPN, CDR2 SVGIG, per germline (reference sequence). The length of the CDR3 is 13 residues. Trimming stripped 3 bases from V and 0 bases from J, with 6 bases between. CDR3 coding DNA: TGTGCCTGGAGCTACTACTCCTACAATGAGCAGTTCTTC. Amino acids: CAWSYYSYNEQFF.

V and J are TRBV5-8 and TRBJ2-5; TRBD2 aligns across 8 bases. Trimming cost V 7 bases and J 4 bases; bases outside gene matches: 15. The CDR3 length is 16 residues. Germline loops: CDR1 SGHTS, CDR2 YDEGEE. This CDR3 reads CASQMGFDREGETQYF. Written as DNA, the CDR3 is TGTGCCAGCCAGATGGGGTTCGACCGGGAGGGAGAGACCCAGTACTTC.

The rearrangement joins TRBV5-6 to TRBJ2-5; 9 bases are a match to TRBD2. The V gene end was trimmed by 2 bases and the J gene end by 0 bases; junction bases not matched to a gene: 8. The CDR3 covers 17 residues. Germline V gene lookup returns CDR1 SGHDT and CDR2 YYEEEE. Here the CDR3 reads CASSFIAGVGYQETQYF. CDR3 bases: TGTGCCAGCAGCTTCATAGCGGGAGTGGGGTACCAAGAGACCCAGTACTTC.

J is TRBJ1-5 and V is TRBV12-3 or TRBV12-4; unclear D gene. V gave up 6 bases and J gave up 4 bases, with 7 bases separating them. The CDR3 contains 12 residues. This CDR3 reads CASSRENQPQHF. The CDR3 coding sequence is TGTGCCAGCAGCCGCGAGAATCAGCCCCAGCATTTT.

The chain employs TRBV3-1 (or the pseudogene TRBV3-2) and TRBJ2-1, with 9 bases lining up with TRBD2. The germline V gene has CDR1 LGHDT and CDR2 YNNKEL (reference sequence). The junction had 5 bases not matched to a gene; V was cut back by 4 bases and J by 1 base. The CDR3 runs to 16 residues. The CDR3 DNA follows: TGTGCCAGCAGCCCCCTTGCGGGGGGGTCCTACAATGAGCAGTTCTTC. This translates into CASSPLAGGSYNEQFF.

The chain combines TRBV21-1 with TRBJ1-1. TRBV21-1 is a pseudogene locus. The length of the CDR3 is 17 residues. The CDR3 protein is CASSKARTSEQNTEAFF. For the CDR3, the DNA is TGTGCCAGCAGCAAAGCACGCACCTCCGAGCAGAACACTGAAGCTTTCTTT.

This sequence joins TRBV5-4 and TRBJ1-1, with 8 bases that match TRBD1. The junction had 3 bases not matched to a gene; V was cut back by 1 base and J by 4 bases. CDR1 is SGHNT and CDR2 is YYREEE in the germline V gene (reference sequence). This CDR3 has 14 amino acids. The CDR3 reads CASSLRTGSTEAFF. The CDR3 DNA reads TGTGCCAGCAGCTTGCGGACAGGGTCCACTGAAGCTTTCTTT.

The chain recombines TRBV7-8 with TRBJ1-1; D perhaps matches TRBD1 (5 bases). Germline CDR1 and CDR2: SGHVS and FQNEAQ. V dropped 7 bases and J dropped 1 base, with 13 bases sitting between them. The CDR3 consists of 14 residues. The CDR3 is CASISQGPNTEAFF. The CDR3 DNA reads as TGTGCCAGCATAAGCCAGGGCCCGAACACTGAAGCTTTCTTT.

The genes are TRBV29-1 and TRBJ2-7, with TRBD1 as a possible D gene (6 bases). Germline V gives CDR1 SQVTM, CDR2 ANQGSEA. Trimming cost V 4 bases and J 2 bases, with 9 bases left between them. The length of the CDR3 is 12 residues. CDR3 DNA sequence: TGCAGCGTTGTGAACAGGGCCTACGAGCAGTACTTC. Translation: CSVVNRAYEQYF.

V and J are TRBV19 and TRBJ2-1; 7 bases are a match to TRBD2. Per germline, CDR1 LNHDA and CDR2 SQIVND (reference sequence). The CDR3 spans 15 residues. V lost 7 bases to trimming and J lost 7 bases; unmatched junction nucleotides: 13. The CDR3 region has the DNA TGTGCCAGTATGCCCCAAGGACTAGGAGGGAATGAGCAGTTCTTC. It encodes CASMPQGLGGNEQFF.

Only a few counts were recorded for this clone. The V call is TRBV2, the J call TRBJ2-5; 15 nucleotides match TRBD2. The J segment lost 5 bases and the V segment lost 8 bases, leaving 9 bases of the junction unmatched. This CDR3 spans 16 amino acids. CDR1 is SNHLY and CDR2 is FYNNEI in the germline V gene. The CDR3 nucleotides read TGTGCCAGCGCTGGGACTAGCGGGAGGAATGGGGAGACCCAGTACTTC. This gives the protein CASAGTSGRNGETQYF.

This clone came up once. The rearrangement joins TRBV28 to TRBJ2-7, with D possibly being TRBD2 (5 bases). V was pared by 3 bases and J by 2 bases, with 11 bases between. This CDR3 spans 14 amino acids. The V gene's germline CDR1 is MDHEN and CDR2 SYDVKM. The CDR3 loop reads CASSFAGGAYEQYF. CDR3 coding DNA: TGTGCCAGCAGTTTCGCGGGCGGTGCCTACGAGCAGTACTTC.

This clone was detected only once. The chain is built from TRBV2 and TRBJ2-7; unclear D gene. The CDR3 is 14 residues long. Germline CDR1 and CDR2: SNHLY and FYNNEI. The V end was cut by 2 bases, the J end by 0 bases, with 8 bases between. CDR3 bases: TGTGCCAGCAGTGAACCCCTCCGCTCCTACGAGCAGTACTTC. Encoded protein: CASSEPLRSYEQYF. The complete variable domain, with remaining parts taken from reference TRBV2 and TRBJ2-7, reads EPEVTQTPSHQVTQMGQEVILRCVPISNHLYFYWYRQILGQKVEFLVSFYNNEISEKSEIFDDQFSVERPDGSNFTLKIRSTKLEDSAMYFCASSEPLRSYEQYFGPGTRLTVT.

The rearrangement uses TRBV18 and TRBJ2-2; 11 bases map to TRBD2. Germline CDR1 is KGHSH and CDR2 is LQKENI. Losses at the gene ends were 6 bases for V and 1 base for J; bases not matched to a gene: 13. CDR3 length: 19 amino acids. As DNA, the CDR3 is TGTGCCAGCTCCCCCCGGCGACTAGCGGGATCAAGGAACACCGGGGAGCTGTTTTTT. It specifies CASSPRRLAGSRNTGELFF.

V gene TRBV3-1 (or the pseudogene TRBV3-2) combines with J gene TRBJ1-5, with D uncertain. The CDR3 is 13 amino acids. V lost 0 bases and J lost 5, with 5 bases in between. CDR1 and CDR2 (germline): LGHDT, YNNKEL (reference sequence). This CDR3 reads CASSQDRDQPQHF. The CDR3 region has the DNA TGTGCCAGCAGCCAAGATCGCGATCAGCCCCAGCATTTT.

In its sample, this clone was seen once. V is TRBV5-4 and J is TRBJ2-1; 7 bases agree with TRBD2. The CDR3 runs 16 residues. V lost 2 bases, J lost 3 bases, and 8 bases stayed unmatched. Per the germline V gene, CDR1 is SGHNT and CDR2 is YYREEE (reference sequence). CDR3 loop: CASSLGAGEGYNEQFF. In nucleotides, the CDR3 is TGTGCCAGCAGCTTAGGTGCGGGAGAAGGCTACAATGAGCAGTTCTTC.

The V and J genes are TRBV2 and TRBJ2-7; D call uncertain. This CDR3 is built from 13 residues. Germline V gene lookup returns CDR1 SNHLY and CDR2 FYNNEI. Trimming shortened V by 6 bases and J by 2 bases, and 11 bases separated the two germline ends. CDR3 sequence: CASRATGTYEQYF. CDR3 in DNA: TGTGCCAGCAGAGCGACGGGTACCTACGAGCAGTACTTC.

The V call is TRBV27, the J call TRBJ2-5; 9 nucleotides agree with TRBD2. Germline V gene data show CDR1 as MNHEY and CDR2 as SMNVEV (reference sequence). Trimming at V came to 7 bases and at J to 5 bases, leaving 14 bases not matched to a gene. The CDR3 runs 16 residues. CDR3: CASTRRGLAGGETQYF. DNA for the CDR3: TGTGCCAGCACCCGCAGGGGTCTTGCGGGAGGGGAGACCCAGTACTTC.